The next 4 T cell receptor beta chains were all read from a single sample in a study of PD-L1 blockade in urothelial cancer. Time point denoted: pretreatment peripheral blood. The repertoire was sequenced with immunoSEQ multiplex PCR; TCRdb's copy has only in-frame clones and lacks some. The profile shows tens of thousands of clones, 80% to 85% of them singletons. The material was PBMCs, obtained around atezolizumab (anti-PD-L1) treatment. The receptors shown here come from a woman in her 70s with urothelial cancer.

Here the CDR3 reads CASSLAPGTGTYEQYF. For the CDR3, the DNA is TGTGCCAGCAGCTTAGCCCCCGGGACAGGGACCTACGAGCAGTACTTC. The V call is TRBV11-1, the J call TRBJ2-7; 9 positions match TRBD1. V was pared by 0 bases and J by 2 bases, with 5 bases of the junction left unmatched. The CDR3 length is 16 residues. Germline V CDR1 and CDR2: SGHAT, FQDESV (reference sequence).

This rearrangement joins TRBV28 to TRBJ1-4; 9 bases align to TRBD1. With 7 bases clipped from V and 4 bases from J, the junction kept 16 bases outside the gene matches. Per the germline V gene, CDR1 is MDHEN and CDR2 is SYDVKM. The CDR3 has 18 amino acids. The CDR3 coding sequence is TGTGCCAGCATACAGGGGGCGAGTACGGCCGCACTTAATGAAAAACTGTTTTTT. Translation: CASIQGASTAALNEKLFF.

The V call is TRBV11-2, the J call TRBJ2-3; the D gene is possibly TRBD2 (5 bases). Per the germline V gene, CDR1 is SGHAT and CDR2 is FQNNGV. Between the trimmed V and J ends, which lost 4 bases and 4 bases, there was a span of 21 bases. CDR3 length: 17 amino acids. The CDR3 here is CASSSARYSGRADTQYF. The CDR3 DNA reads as TGTGCCAGCAGCTCAGCACGTTACAGTGGGAGAGCAGATACGCAGTATTTT.

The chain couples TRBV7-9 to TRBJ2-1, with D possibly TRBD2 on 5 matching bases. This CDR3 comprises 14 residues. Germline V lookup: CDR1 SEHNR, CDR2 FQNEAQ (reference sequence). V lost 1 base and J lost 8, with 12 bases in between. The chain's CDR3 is CASSLVSGIDEQFF. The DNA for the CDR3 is TGTGCCAGCAGCTTAGTTTCGGGGATCGATGAGCAGTTCTTC.